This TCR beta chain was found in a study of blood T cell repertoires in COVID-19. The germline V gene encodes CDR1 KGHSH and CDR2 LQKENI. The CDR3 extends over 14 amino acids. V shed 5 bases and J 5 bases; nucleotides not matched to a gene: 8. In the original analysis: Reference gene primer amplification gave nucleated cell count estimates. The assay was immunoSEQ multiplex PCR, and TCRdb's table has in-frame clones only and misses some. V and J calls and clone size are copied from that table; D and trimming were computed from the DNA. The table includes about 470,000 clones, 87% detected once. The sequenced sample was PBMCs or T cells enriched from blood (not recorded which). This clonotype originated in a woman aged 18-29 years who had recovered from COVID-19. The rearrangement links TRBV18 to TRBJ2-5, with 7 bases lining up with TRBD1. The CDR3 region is CASSSLTGLETQYF. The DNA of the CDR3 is TGTGCCAGCTCATCCTTGACAGGGCTGGAGACCCAGTACTTC.